The 6 T cell receptor beta chains in this list originate from one sample, sequenced in a study of blood T cell repertoires in COVID-19. Sequencing used immunoSEQ multiplex PCR; TCRdb keeps in-frame clones, though not all of them. The table has 45,000 to 55,000 clones, around 90% seen once. The specimen sequenced was peripheral blood. Receptor source: a human donor in a cohort sampled during active COVID-19.

This clone appeared a few times. The chain combines TRBV5-8 with TRBJ2-2; the D gene is possibly TRBD2 (6 bases). CDR1 is SGHTS and CDR2 is YDEGEE in the germline V gene. This CDR3 has 17 amino acids. Trimming removed 4 bases at V and 3 bases at J, with 19 bases between. The CDR3 DNA reads as TGTGCCAGCAGCGCGCCGCCGGGACTGGGGGACACCGGGGAGCTGTTTTTT. Encoded protein: CASSAPPGLGDTGELFF.

V and J are TRBV18 and TRBJ1-5; D possibly corresponds to TRBD1 (6 bases). Germline CDR1 KGHSH, CDR2 LQKENI. This CDR3 contains 14 residues. Trimming removed 4 bases at V and 7 bases at J, with 14 bases between. CDR3 region: CASSRNPGDQPQHF. Here the CDR3 DNA reads TGTGCCAGCTCACGGAACCCAGGGGACCAGCCCCAGCATTTT.

The gene calls are TRBV7-9 and TRBJ1-4; D is possibly TRBD1 (5 bases). Trimming shortened V by 5 bases and J by 8 bases, and 15 bases separated the two germline ends. Germline CDR1 and CDR2: SEHNR and FQNEAQ (reference sequence). The CDR3 spans 14 residues. The CDR3 spells CASSLPDTSEKLFF. The CDR3 bases are TGTGCCAGCAGCCTCCCGGACACCTCAGAAAAACTGTTTTTT.

CDR3 sequence reads: CASSRTGLAGGPNTGELFF. The CDR3 nucleotides are TGTGCCAGCAGCCGAACCGGACTAGCGGGAGGTCCGAACACCGGGGAGCTGTTTTTT. This sequence joins TRBV5-5 and TRBJ2-2, with TRBD2 identical over 14 bases. Germline V gives CDR1 SGHKS, CDR2 YYEKEE (reference sequence). This CDR3 is built from 19 residues. The junction had 8 bases not matched to a gene; V was cut back by 4 bases and J by 0 bases.

The chain links TRBV5-1 to TRBJ1-1; 8 bases map to TRBD1. Losses at the gene ends were 5 bases for V and 8 bases for J; bases not matched to a gene: 5. Germline V gene sequence: CDR1 SGHRS, CDR2 YFSETQ. The CDR3 sequence is 12 residues long. CDR3 in amino acids: CASSYRTGEAFF. CDR3 nucleotide sequence: TGCGCCAGCAGTTATAGGACAGGGGAAGCTTTCTTT.

This sequence joins TRBV7-2 and TRBJ2-7; tentative D call: TRBD2 (6 bases). The V end lost 6 bases, the J end lost 2 bases, and 14 bases lay between the germline ends. Germline assignment: CDR1 SGHTA and CDR2 FQGNSA. The CDR3 sequence is 14 residues long. The DNA of the CDR3 is TGTGCCAGCAGACGGGGGTTGGGGGCCTACGAGCAGTACTTC. Translated: CASRRGLGAYEQYF. Supplemented by reference TRBV7-2 and TRBJ2-7, the full variable domain reads GAGVSQSPSNKVTEKGKDVELRCDPISGHTALYWYRQSLGQGLEFLIYFQGNSAPDKSGLPSDRFSAERTGGSVSTLTIQRTQQEDSAVYLCASRRGLGAYEQYFGPGTRLTVT.